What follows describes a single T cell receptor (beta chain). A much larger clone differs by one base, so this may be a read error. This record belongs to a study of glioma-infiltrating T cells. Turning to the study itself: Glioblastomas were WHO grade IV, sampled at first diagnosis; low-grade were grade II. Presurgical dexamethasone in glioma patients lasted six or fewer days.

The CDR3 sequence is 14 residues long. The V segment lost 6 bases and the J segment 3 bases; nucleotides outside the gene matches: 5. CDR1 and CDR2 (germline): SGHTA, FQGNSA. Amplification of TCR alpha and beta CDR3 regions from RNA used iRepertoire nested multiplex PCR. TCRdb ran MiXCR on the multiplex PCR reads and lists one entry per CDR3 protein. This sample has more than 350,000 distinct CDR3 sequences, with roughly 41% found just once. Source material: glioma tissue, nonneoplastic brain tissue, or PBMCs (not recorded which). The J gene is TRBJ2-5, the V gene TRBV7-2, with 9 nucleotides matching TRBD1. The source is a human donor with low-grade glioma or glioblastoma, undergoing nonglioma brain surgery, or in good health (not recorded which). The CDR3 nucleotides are TGTGCCAGCAGGCGGGGGACAGGGAAAGAGACCCAGTACTTC. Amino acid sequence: CASRRGTGKETQYF. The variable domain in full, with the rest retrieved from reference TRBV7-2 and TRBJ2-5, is GAGVSQSPSNKVTEKGKDVELRCDPISGHTALYWYRQSLGQGLEFLIYFQGNSAPDKSGLPSDRFSAERTGGSVSTLTIQRTQQEDSAVYLCASRRGTGKETQYFGPGTRLLVL.